The 30 T cell receptor beta chains below all came from one sample that was sequenced in a study of T cell clonality in common variable immunodeficiency. Study-level points and caveats: Common variable immunodeficiency TCR beta sequences reportedly had fewer deletions and N-nucleotide insertions.

Their antigens remain unidentified. Only in-frame clones appear in the TCRdb table, and some are missing; sequencing was by immunoSEQ multiplex PCR. Sampling found some 16,000 clones, none seen once. Sequencing was carried out using peripheral blood mononuclear cells. The receptors were gathered from a human donor with common variable immunodeficiency.

Worth noting for this clone: The read gets to within 3 residues of the CDR3 end, and the germline J gene fills in the rest. The chain uses TRBV19 and TRBJ1-4; TRBD1 agrees at 8 bases. Germline-derived CDR1 and CDR2 are LNHDA and SQIVND (reference sequence). Trimming took 3 bases from V and 8 from J; bases not matched to a gene: 5. CDR3 length equals 14 residues. The sequenced CDR3 bases are TGTGCCAGTAGTATTCGGGCAGGGGGCGAAAAA. It encodes CASSIRAGGEK. The complete CDR3 sequence is CASSIRAGGEKLFF.

In this sample, this clone turned up a few times. The sequenced fragment ends 3 residues before the CDR3 boundary, so the rest is inferred from the germline J gene. The chain carries TRBV7-3 and TRBJ2-5; TRBD2 matches at 11 bases. The CDR3 length is 14 residues. With 4 bases clipped from V and 3 bases from J, the junction kept 1 base outside the gene matches. Germline values: CDR1 SGHTA, CDR2 FQGTGA. This CDR3 is CASSSGLAEETQYF. CDR3 bases read: TGTGCCAGCAGCTCGGGACTAGCGGAAGAGACC.

As regards this clone: The read ends 3 residues early relative to the CDR3; the germline J gene fills the gap. J is TRBJ2-7 and V is TRBV7-6; TRBD2 aligns across 8 bases. Germline-derived CDR1 and CDR2 are SGHVS and FNYEAQ. The CDR3 totals 15 residues. The junction had 9 bases not matched to a gene; V was cut back by 4 bases and J by 4 bases. The CDR3 DNA, read in part, is TGTGCCAGCAGCTCCACGGGGGGGGGCCGGTACGAG. Translating gives CASSSTGGGRYE. The whole CDR3 is CASSSTGGGRYEQYF.

Notes on this clone: Read sequence stops 3 residues before the CDR3 end, and the germline J gene provides the missing end. The chain recombines TRBV7-2 with TRBJ2-7; TRBD2 aligns across 7 bases. V lost 5 bases and J lost 5; bases outside the gene matches: 12. The CDR3 loop spans 15 amino acids. Germline V lookup: CDR1 SGHTA, CDR2 FQGNSA. CDR3 DNA (partial): TGTGCCAGCAGCCCCCTGGGCGGGGGAGCGAACGAG. Translation: CASSPLGGGANE. The whole CDR3 protein reads CASSPLGGGANEQYF.

In regard to this clone: The CDR3 is cut off 3 residues early in the read; its end comes from the germline J gene. The V and J genes are TRBV7-6 and TRBJ2-7, with TRBD1 matching over 9 bases. Trimming took 6 bases from V and 6 from J; bases not matched to a gene: 15. This CDR3 is built from 16 residues. Per germline, CDR1 SGHVS and CDR2 FNYEAQ. CDR3: CASSRNTGTGWVEQYF. The sequenced CDR3 bases are TGTGCCAGCAGTCGGAATACCGGGACAGGGTGGGTCGAG.

Turning to this clone: With the read ending 3 residues before the CDR3 end, the germline J gene is used to fill in that end. The rearrangement links TRBV18 to TRBJ1-3; the D gene is possibly TRBD1 (6 bases). Germline V CDR1 and CDR2: KGHSH, LQKENI. V was trimmed by 4 bases and J by 2 bases, leaving 15 bases between them. This CDR3 comprises 16 residues. CDR3 bases read: TGTGCCAGCTCACTACAGGGAAAACGGGCTGGAAACACC. Its translation: CASSLQGKRAGNT. In full, the CDR3 is CASSLQGKRAGNTIYF.

This clone showed up just a few times. The CDR3 loop reads CASSYNIHSTDTQYF. The CDR3 DNA, read in part, is TGTGCCAGCAGCTACAACATCCATAGCACAGATACG. V is TRBV7-2 and J is TRBJ2-3; D is unclear. The CDR3 end is not reached by the read, which stops 3 residues before it; the germline J gene fills it in. Trimming cost V 4 bases and J 0 bases, with 11 bases left between them. Germline V CDR1 and CDR2: SGHTA, FQGNSA. The CDR3 has 15 residues.

A few counts support this clone. The CDR3 end falls 3 residues outside the read, so it is completed with the germline J gene. The J gene is TRBJ2-5, the V gene TRBV11-1; perhaps TRBD2 as D (6 bases). The CDR3 is 14 amino acids. Per germline, CDR1 SGHAT and CDR2 FQDESV (reference sequence). The V end lost 2 bases, the J end lost 5 bases, and 12 bases lay between the germline ends. The CDR3 region is CASSLRRGWETQYF. Incomplete CDR3 DNA: TGTGCCAGCAGCTTAAGGAGGGGATGGGAGACC.

This clone has a count of ten or more. Read coverage stops 3 residues before the CDR3 terminus; the germline J gene supplies the remainder. V gene TRBV7-9 combines with J gene TRBJ2-2; 7 bases fit TRBD2. Trimming took 1 base from V and 5 from J; bases not matched to a gene: 4. Germline V gene sequence: CDR1 SEHNR, CDR2 FQNEAQ (reference sequence). This CDR3 region has 15 residues. CDR3 DNA (partial): TGTGCCAGCAGCTTAGGCGGGGGAAGTACCGGGGAG. Translating gives CASSLGGGSTGE. The complete CDR3 protein is CASSLGGGSTGELFF.

Notes on this clone: The observed sequence ends 3 residues before the CDR3 terminus, with the missing tail filled in from the germline J gene. The chain combines TRBV19 with TRBJ2-7; weak D call: TRBD1 (6 bases). The CDR3 is 14 residues long. V was clipped by 1 base and J by 3 bases, with 10 bases between them. From germline, CDR1 is LNHDA and CDR2 SQIVND (reference sequence). CDR3 in amino acids: CASSIVDSFYEQYF. CDR3 bases read: TGTGCCAGTAGTATAGTGGACAGCTTCTACGAG.

This clone was seen repeatedly, ten times or more. The CDR3 loop is CASSPLGRGLADTQYF. The CDR3 DNA, read in part, is TGTGCCAGCTCACCCCTGGGGAGGGGGCTGGCAGATACG. The chain is built from TRBV18 and TRBJ2-3; either TRBD1 or TRBD2 may supply D (7 bases each). The read ends 3 residues shy of where the CDR3 ends; the end is completed using the germline J gene. V lost 3 bases, J lost 4 bases, and 17 bases lay in between. Germline V gene sequence: CDR1 KGHSH, CDR2 LQKENI. This CDR3 has 16 amino acids.

For this clone: The read finishes 3 residues shy of the CDR3 end, and the germline J gene is used to complete it. The chain recombines TRBV7-2 with TRBJ2-5; the D gene is possibly TRBD1 (5 bases). Germline values: CDR1 SGHTA, CDR2 FQGNSA. The CDR3 is 15 residues long. V was shortened by 1 base and J by 0 bases, with 9 bases between the two germline ends. The chain's CDR3 is CASSLGPGYQETQYF. The CDR3 bases that were read are TGTGCCAGCAGCTTAGGCCCAGGGTACCAAGAGACC. Supplemented by reference TRBV7-2 and TRBJ2-5, the full variable domain reads GAGVSQSPSNKVTEKGKDVELRCDPISGHTALYWYRQSLGQGLEFLIYFQGNSAPDKSGLPSDRFSAERTGGSVSTLTIQRTQQEDSAVYLCASSLGPGYQETQYFGPGTRLLVL.

On this clone: The read terminates 3 residues ahead of where the CDR3 ends, so the germline J gene completes it. This chain connects TRBV7-2 to TRBJ2-7; 9 bases fit TRBD2. The CDR3 is made up of 14 amino acids. Per the germline V gene, CDR1 is SGHTA and CDR2 is FQGNSA. The trim removed 6 bases at V and 5 bases at J, leaving 8 bases unmatched. CDR3 amino acids: CASSSRGGLNEQYF. The CDR3 DNA, read in part, is TGTGCCAGCAGTTCGCGGGGGGGCCTGAACGAG.

Turning to this clone: The read falls 3 residues short of the CDR3 end, and the missing part is taken from the germline J gene. The chain couples TRBV18 to TRBJ1-6; a weak D match, TRBD1 (6 bases). Germline CDR1 is KGHSH and CDR2 is LQKENI. The CDR3 runs to 14 residues. Trimming took off 4 bases at V and 10 bases at J, with 14 bases between the two ends. Incomplete CDR3 DNA: TGTGCCAGCTCACGACGGGACACCCAATCACCC. It codes for CASSRRDTQSP. The full CDR3 protein reads CASSRRDTQSPLHF.

With regard to this clone: The CDR3 end falls 3 residues outside the read, so it is completed with the germline J gene. The J gene is TRBJ1-5, the V gene TRBV6-2 or TRBV6-3; 7 nucleotides line up with TRBD1. Germline V gene lookup returns CDR1 MNHEY and CDR2 SVGEGT. V gave up 6 bases and J gave up 7 bases; unmatched junction bases: 12. CDR3 length: 15 residues. CDR3 protein: CASSSRDRVDQPQHF. The sequenced part of the CDR3 DNA is TGTGCCAGCAGCTCCCGTGACAGGGTAGACCAGCCC.

To note about this clone: The DNA ends 3 residues before the CDR3 does, and the rest of the CDR3 is filled in from the germline J gene. This chain uses TRBV7-2 with TRBJ2-3, with 9 bases aligning to TRBD1. This CDR3 comprises 15 residues. The V segment lost 2 bases and the J segment 4 bases; nucleotides outside the gene matches: 4. Germline CDR1 SGHTA, CDR2 FQGNSA. The DNA read from the CDR3 is TGTGCCAGCAGCTTACCGACAGGGGGGGCAGATACG. Translating gives CASSLPTGGADT. Given in full, the CDR3 is CASSLPTGGADTQYF.

With regard to this clone: With the read ending 3 residues before the CDR3 end, the germline J gene is used to fill in that end. The rearrangement uses TRBV7-9 and TRBJ2-1, with TRBD2 matching 10 bases. The V segment lost 5 bases and the J segment 4 bases; nucleotides outside the gene matches: 5. CDR1 SEHNR and CDR2 FQNEAQ come from the germline V gene (reference sequence). The CDR3 contains 15 residues. The CDR3 protein is CASSRGLADYNEQFF. Partial CDR3 DNA: TGTGCCAGCAGCCGAGGACTAGCGGATTACAATGAG.

This clone was counted at least ten times. The CDR3 is cut off 3 residues early in the read; its end comes from the germline J gene. The genes are TRBV29-1 and TRBJ2-1; TRBD2 is a possible D gene (5 bases). The CDR3 runs to 13 residues. The V and J ends lost 4 bases and 0 bases respectively, with 7 bases between them. The germline CDR1 and CDR2 sequences are SQVTM and ANQGSEA. The CDR3 region is CSVGGYSYNEQFF. Partial CDR3 DNA: TGCAGCGTTGGCGGGTACTCCTACAATGAG.

As for this clone: The read terminates 3 residues ahead of where the CDR3 ends, so the germline J gene completes it. The rearrangement uses TRBV2 and TRBJ2-1; 12 bases are shared with TRBD2. The CDR3 has 15 amino acids. Losses at the gene ends were 5 bases for V and 4 bases for J; bases not matched to a gene: 3. CDR1 is SNHLY and CDR2 is FYNNEI in the germline V gene. CDR3 DNA (partial): TGTGCCAGCAGTTTAGGGACTAGCGGGTACAATGAG. Amino acid sequence: CASSLGTSGYNE. The full CDR3 reads CASSLGTSGYNEQFF.

In its sample, this clone was seen many times. CDR3 in amino acids: CASSQTGGPPYEQYF. The covered CDR3 bases are TGTGCCAGCAGTCAGACAGGGGGACCCCCCTACGAG. This chain links TRBV5-6 with TRBJ2-7; the match to TRBD1 covers 9 bases. The sequence runs out 3 residues before the end of the CDR3; the remainder is reconstructed from the germline J gene. CDR3 size: 15 residues. CDR1 is SGHDT and CDR2 is YYEEEE in the germline V gene. V lost 5 bases to trimming and J lost 2 bases; unmatched junction nucleotides: 8.

With regard to this clone: The read halts 3 residues ahead of the CDR3 end, with the missing end drawn from the germline J gene. V usage is TRBV2 and J usage is TRBJ2-7; D gene ambiguous. The CDR3 is made up of 13 amino acids. V was cut by 4 bases and J by 3 bases, with 10 bases left in between. CDR1 SNHLY and CDR2 FYNNEI come from the germline V gene. This CDR3 reads CASSVLLYYEQYF. CDR3 DNA, as far as it was read: TGTGCCAGCAGTGTTTTACTTTACTACGAG.

On this clone itself: With the read ending 3 residues before the CDR3 end, the germline J gene is used to fill in that end. This chain links TRBV19 with TRBJ1-3; the D gene is possibly TRBD1 (5 bases). This CDR3 spans 14 amino acids. Germline-derived CDR1 and CDR2 are LNHDA and SQIVND (reference sequence). The germline V and J ends were trimmed by 1 base and 2 bases, with 6 bases remaining between them. The CDR3 protein is CASSIAGTGNTIYF. The CDR3 DNA, read in part, is TGTGCCAGTAGTATAGCAGGGACTGGAAACACC. The variable domain in full, with the rest retrieved from reference TRBV19 and TRBJ1-3, is DGGITQSPKYLFRKEGQNVTLSCEQNLNHDAMYWYRQDPGQGLRLIYYSQIVNDFQKGDIAEGYSVSREKKESFPLTVTSAQKNPTAFYLCASSIAGTGNTIYFGEGSWLTVV.

In regard to this clone: The CDR3 end is not reached by the read, which stops 3 residues before it; the germline J gene fills it in. This sequence joins TRBV2 and TRBJ2-7; no firm D call. The CDR3 covers 14 residues. Germline lookup yields CDR1 SNHLY and CDR2 FYNNEI. With 3 bases removed from V and 3 bases from J, the gap between germline ends came to 12 bases. The CDR3 sequence: CASSEQATYYEQYF. The covered CDR3 bases are TGTGCCAGCAGTGAGCAGGCAACGTACTACGAG.

This clone was seen ten or more times. The read ends 3 residues before the CDR3 terminus; that terminus is restored from the germline J gene. The chain couples TRBV4-2 to TRBJ2-7; 11 bases map to TRBD2. The CDR3 length is 17 residues. With V trimmed by 3 bases and J by 0 bases, 7 bases remained unmatched. Per the germline V gene, CDR1 is LGHNA and CDR2 is YNFKEQ. Incomplete CDR3 DNA: TGTGCCAGCAGCCAGGGACTAGCGGTTCAAAGCTCCTACGAG. This sequence encodes CASSQGLAVQSSYE. In full, the CDR3 is CASSQGLAVQSSYEQYF.

As to this clone: The read is 3 residues too short to cover the CDR3 end, so that end is filled in from the germline J gene. The chain combines TRBV30 with TRBJ1-2; weak D call: TRBD1 (6 bases). Germline values: CDR1 GTSNPN, CDR2 SVGIG (reference sequence). This CDR3 has 13 amino acids. V shed 1 base and J shed 4 bases, with 10 bases lying between them. The DNA read from the CDR3 is TGTGCCTGGAGTGCACAACAGGGCTATGGC. Its protein is CAWSAQQGYG. The whole CDR3 is CAWSAQQGYGYTF.

About this clone itself: Sequencing ends 3 residues short of the CDR3 end; the germline J gene provides the rest. V usage is TRBV7-2 and J usage is TRBJ2-3; a possible D gene is TRBD1 (5 bases). Germline V gene data show CDR1 as SGHTA and CDR2 as FQGNSA. This CDR3 contains 15 residues. V was clipped by 11 bases and J by 0 bases, with 18 bases between them. CDR3 DNA (partial): TGTGCCTCCCGGCTTGGGGCGACTAGCACAGATACG. This sequence encodes CASRLGATSTDT. The full-length CDR3 reads as CASRLGATSTDTQYF.

This clone was counted between two and nine times. Here the CDR3 reads CASRREQDSYNEQFF. Incomplete CDR3 DNA: TGTGCCAGCAGGCGTGAACAGGACTCCTACAATGAG. This rearrangement joins TRBV2 to TRBJ2-1; D is possibly TRBD1 (5 bases). The CDR3 end falls 3 residues outside the read, so it is completed with the germline J gene. Germline-derived CDR1 and CDR2 are SNHLY and FYNNEI. The CDR3 runs to 15 residues. V was cut by 6 bases and J by 0 bases, with 12 bases left in between.

A word on this clone: Read sequence stops 3 residues before the CDR3 end, and the germline J gene provides the missing end. The chain uses TRBV19 and TRBJ2-5, with D unclear. Germline values: CDR1 LNHDA, CDR2 SQIVND (reference sequence). The CDR3 has 14 amino acids. V was cut by 3 bases and J by 5 bases, with 13 bases left in between. The CDR3 DNA, read in part, is TGTGCCAGTAGTATCCACCGAGGTTCGGAGACC. Encoded protein: CASSIHRGSET. The whole CDR3 region reads CASSIHRGSETQYF.

This clone was counted at least ten times. The missing CDR3 end, 3 residues past where the read stops, is filled in from the germline J gene. This chain uses TRBV5-4 with TRBJ2-7; D gene ambiguous. Per the germline V gene, CDR1 is SGHNT and CDR2 is YYREEE (reference sequence). Trimming left V 4 bases short and J 5 bases short, with 7 bases between. The CDR3 sequence is 11 residues long. The CDR3 reads CASSAAHEQYF. The CDR3 bases that were read are TGTGCCAGCAGCGCGGCCCACGAG.

In this sample, this clone is medium-sized. From the germline J gene comes the end of the CDR3, since the read stops 3 residues before it. V and J are TRBV30 and TRBJ2-1, with 7 nucleotides matching TRBD2. V was clipped by 2 bases and J by 3 bases; unmatched bases: 7. The CDR3 extends over 15 amino acids. The V gene's germline CDR1 is GTSNPN and CDR2 SVGIG (reference sequence). The CDR3 region is CAWSPKAGVYNEQFF. CDR3 DNA, as far as it was read: TGTGCCTGGAGTCCCAAGGCGGGAGTCTACAATGAG.